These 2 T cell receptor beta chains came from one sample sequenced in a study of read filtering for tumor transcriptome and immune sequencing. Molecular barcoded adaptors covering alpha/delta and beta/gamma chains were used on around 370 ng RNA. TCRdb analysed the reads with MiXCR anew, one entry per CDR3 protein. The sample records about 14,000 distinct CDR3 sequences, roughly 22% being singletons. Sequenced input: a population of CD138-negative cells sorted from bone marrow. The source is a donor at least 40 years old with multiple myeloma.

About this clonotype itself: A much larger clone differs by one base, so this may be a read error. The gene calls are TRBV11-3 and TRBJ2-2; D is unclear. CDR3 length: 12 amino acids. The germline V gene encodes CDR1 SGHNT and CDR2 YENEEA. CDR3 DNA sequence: TGTGCCAACAGCTTAGACACCGGGGAGCTGTTTTTT. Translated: CANSLDTGELFF.

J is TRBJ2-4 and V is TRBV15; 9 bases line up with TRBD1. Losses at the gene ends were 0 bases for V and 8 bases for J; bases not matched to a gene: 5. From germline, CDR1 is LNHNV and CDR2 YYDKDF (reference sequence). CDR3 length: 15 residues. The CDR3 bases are TGTGCCACCAGCAGAGATCTGGGACAGGGAGACATTCAGTACTTC. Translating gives CATSRDLGQGDIQYF.